The clone carrying this TCR beta chain has a handful of counts. As yet, its antigen is unknown. The time point: pretreatment peripheral blood. Trimming took 4 bases from V and 3 from J; bases not matched to a gene: 6. The CDR3 extends over 16 amino acids. Germline V gene lookup returns CDR1 LGHNA and CDR2 YNFKEQ. The data belong to a study of PD-L1 blockade in urothelial cancer. Study-level information: Atezolizumab was started by patients in 2014 at 1,200 mg intravenously every 3 weeks.

Study-wide results and limits: Durable benefit accompanied greater 3-week expansion of tumor-associated blood clones. Pretreatment peripheral blood TCR clonality that fell below the median predicted better survival among the patients studied.

The investigators introduced synthetic TCR analog templates into each PCR as spikes. Here immunoSEQ multiplex PCR was the method, and the copy in TCRdb shows in-frame clones only, minus some. The table shows approximately 90,000 clones, with almost 90% occurring only once. The chain is built from TRBV4-2 and TRBJ2-2, with 9 nucleotides matching TRBD2. The TCR comes from a man aged 55 to 70 with urothelial cancer. The input for sequencing was PBMCs, taken around atezolizumab (anti-PD-L1) treatment. This chain's CDR3 is CASSRVLAGDTGELFF. In DNA form, the CDR3 reads TGTGCCAGCAGCCGGGTCTTAGCGGGAGACACCGGGGAGCTGTTTTTT.